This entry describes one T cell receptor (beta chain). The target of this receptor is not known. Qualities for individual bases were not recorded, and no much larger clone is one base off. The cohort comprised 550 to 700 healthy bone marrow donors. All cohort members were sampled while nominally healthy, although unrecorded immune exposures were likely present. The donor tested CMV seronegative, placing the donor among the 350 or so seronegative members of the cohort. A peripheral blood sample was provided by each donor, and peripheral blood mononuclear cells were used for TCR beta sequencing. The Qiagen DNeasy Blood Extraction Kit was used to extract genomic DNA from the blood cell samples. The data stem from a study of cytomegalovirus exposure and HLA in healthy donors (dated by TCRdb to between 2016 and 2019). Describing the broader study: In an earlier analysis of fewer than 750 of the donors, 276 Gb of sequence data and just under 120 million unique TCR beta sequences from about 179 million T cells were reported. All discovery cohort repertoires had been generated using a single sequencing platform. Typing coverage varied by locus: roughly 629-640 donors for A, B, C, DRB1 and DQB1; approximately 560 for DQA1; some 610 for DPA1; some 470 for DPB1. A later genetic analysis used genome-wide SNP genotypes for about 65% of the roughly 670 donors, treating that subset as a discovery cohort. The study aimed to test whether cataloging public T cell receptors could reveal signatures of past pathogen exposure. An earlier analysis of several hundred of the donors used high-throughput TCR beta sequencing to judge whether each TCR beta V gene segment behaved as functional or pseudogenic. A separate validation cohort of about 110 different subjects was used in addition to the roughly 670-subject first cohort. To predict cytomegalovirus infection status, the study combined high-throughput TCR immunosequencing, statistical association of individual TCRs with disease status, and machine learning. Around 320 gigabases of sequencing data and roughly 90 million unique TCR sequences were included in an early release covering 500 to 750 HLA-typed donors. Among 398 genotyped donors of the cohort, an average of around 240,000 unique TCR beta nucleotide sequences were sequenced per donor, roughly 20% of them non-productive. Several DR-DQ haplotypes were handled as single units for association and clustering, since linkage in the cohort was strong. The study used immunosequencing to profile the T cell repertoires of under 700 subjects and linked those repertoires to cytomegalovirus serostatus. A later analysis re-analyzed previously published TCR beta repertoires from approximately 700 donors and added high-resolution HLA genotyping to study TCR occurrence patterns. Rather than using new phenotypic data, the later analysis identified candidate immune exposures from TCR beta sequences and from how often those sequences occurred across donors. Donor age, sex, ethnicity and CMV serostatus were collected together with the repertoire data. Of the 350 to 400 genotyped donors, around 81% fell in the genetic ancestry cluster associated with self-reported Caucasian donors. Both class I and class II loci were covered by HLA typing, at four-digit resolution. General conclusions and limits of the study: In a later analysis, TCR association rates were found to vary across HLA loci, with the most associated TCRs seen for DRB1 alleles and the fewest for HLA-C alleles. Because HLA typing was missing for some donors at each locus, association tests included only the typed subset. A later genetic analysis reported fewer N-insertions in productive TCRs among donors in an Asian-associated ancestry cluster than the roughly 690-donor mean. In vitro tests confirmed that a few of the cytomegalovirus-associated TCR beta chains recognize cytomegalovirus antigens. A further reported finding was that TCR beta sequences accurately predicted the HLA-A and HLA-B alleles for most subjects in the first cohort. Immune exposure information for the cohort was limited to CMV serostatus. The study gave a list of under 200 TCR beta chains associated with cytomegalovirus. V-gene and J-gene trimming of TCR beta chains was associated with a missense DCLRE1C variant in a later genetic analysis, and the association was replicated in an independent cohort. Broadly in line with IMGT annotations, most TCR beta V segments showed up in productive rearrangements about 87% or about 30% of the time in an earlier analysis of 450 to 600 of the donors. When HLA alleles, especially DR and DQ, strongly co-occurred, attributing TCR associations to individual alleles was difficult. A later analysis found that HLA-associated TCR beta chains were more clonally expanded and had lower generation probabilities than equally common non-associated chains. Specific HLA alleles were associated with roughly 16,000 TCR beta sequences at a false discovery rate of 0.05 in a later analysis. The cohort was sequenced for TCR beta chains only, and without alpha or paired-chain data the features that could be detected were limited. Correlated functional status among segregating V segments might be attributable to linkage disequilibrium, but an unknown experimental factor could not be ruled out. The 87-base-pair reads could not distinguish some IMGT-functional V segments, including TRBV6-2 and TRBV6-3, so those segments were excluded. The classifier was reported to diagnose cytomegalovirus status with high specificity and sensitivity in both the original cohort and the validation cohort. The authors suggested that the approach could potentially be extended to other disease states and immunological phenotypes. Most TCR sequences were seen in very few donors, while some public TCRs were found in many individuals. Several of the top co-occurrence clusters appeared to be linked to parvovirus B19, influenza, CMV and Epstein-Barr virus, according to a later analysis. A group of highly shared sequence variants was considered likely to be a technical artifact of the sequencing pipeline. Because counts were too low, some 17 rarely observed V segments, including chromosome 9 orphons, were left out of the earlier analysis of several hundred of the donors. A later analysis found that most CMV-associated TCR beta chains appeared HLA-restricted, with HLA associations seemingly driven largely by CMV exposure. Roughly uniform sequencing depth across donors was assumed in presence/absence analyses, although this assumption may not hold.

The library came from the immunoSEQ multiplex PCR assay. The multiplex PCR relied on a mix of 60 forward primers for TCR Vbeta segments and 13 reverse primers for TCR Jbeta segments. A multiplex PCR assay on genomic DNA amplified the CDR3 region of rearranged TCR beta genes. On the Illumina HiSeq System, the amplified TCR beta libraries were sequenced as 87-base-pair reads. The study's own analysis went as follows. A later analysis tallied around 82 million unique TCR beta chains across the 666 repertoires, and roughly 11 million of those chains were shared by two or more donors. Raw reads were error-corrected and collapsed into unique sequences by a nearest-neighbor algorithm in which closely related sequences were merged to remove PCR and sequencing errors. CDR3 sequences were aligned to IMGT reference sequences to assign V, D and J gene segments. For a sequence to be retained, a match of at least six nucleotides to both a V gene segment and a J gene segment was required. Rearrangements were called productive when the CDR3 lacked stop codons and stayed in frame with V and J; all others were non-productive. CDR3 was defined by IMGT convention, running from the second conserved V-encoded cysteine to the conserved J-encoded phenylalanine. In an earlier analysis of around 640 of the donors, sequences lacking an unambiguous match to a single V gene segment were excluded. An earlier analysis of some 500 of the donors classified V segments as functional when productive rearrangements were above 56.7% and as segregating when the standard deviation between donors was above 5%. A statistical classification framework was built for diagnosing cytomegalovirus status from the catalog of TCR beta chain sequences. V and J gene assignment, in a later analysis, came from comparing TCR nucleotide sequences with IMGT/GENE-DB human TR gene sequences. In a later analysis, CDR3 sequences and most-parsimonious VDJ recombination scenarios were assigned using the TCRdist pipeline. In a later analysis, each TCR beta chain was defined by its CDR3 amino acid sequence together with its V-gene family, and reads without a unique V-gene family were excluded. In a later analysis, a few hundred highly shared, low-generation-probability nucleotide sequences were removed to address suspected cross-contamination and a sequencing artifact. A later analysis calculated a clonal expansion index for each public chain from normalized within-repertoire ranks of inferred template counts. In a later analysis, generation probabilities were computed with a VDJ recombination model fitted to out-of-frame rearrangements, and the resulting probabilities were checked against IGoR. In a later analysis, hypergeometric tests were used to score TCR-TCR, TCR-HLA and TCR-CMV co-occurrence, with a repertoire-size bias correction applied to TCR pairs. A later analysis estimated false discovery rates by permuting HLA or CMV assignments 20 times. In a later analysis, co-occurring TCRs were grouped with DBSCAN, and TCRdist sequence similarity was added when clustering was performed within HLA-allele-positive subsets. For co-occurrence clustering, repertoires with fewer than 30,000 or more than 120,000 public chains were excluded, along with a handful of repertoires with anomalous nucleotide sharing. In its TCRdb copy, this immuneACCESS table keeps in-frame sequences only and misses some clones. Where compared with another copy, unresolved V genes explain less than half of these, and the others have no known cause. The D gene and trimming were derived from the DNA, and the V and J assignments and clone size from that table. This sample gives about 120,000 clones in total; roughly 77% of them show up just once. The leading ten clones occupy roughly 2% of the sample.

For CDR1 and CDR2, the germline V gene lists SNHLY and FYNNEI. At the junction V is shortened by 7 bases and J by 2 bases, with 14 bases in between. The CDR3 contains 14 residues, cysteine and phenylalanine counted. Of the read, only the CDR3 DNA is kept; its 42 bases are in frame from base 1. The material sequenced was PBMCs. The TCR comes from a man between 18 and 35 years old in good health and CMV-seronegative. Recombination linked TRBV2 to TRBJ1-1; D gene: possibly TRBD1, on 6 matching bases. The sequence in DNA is TGTGCCAGCACCACGGACAGATTAAACACTGAAGCTTTCTTT. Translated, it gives CASTTDRLNTEAFF.